The T cell receptor (beta chain) described here comes from a study of blood T cell repertoires in COVID-19. Everyone who took part was roughly 18 to 89 years old, and they came from some 23 US areas. The method was immunoSEQ multiplex PCR; TCRdb's version includes in-frame clones alone and lacks a portion of them. The table records 450,000 to 500,000 clones, approximately 91% of them present only once. In germline, CDR1 is SGHNT, CDR2 YENEEA. The CDR3 extends over 18 amino acids. Germline trimming cut 0 bases from V and 6 bases from J; bases unmatched to any gene: 16. The chain links TRBV11-3 to TRBJ2-7, with 8 bases that match TRBD2. The source of this sequence is an older woman who had recovered from COVID-19. The sample was PBMCs or T cells enriched from blood (not recorded which). CDR3 bases: TGTGCCAGCAGCTTAGATGGGAGGTACGGCGGGGGGTCGCCCGAGCAGTACTTC. This gives the protein CASSLDGRYGGGSPEQYF.